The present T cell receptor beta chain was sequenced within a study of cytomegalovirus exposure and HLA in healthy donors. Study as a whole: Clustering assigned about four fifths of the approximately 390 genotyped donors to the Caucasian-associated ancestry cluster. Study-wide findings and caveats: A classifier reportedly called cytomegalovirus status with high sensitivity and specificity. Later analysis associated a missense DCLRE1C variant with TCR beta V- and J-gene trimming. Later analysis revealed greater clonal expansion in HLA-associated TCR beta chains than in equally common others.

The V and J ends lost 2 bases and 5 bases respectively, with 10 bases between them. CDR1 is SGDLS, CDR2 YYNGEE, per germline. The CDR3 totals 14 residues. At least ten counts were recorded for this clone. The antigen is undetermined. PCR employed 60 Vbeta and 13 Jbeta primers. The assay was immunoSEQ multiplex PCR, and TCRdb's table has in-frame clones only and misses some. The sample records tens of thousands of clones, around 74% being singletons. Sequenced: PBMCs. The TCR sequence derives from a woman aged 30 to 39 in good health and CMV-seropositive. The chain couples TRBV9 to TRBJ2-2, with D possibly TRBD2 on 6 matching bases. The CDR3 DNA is TGTGCCAGCAGCGTGACTAGGGGTACCGGGGAGCTGTTTTTT. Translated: CASSVTRGTGELFF.